This TCR beta chain appears in the sequencing data of a study of response to subunit inactivated influenza vaccine. Trimming took off 7 bases at V and 5 bases at J, with 9 bases between the two ends. This CDR3 spans 12 amino acids. CDR1 SGHTA and CDR2 FQGNSA come from the germline V gene. One entry per CDR3 protein, called by TCRdb with MiXCR from the RT-PCR reads. The sample holds roughly 550,000 distinct CDR3 sequences, roughly 23% seen once. This clonotype was observed a handful of times. Another study also made use of these data, one on T cells expressing NK-cell markers. From that paper: UMIs accompanied the 5'RACE template switching by which TCR beta cDNA was made.

This specimen consisted of CD4+ T cells sorted from PBMCs, obtained 12 days after vaccination. This sequence joins TRBV7-2 and TRBJ2-1, with TRBD1 as a possible D gene (5 bases). This TCR was sampled from a man in his forties or fifties who received an inactivated influenza vaccine. CDR3 sequence (DNA): TGTGCCAGCAACCAACAGGACAATGAGCAGTTCTTC. Translated, it gives CASNQQDNEQFF.